Each of the 26 T cell receptor beta chains below was sequenced from the same sample in a study of OX40 agonist ivuxolimab in advanced cancers. Libraries were made using the immunoSEQ multiplex PCR assay. TCRdb retrieved this table from immuneACCESS and kept in-frame rearrangements only. Not all clones are present; in checked studies, unresolved V genes account for under half, and no reason is known for the remainder. This sample has tens of thousands of clones in its table, and about nine tenths of those were observed once. 1.3% of the sample is taken by the ten largest. Specimen: CD4+ or CD8+ T cells sorted from blood, collected in a trial of the OX40 agonist ivuxolimab. Source of these receptors: an adult with an advanced solid tumor such as melanoma, head and neck, liver or kidney cancer.

With respect to this clone: One junction end disagrees with the germline gene, perhaps due to a read error. The rearrangement uses TRBV7-7 and TRBJ2-3, with D perhaps TRBD2 (6 bases). Germline CDR1 and CDR2: SSHAT and FNYEAQ (reference sequence). The CDR3 extends over 13 amino acids. Here the CDR3 reads CASSGFLTDTQYF. CDR3 in DNA: TGTGCTAGCAGCGGGTTTCTGACAGATACGCAGTATTTT.

This chain joins TRBV6-5 and TRBJ1-5; 11 bases line up with TRBD1. This CDR3 has 15 amino acids. Per germline, CDR1 MNHEY and CDR2 SVGAGI. The V and J ends lost 5 bases and 2 bases, in that order; junction bases with no gene match: 2. In DNA form, the CDR3 reads TGTGCCAGCAGTAGGACAGGGGGCGGCAATCAGCCCCAGCATTTT. Translating it yields CASSRTGGGNQPQHF.

V gene TRBV5-5 combines with J gene TRBJ2-5, with 13 bases identical to TRBD2. The trim removed 4 bases at V and 0 bases at J, leaving 6 bases unmatched. CDR3 length: 17 residues. Germline values: CDR1 SGHKS, CDR2 YYEKEE (reference sequence). The CDR3 protein is CASSQGLAGLYQETQYF. CDR3 coding DNA: TGTGCCAGCAGCCAGGGACTAGCGGGGTTGTACCAAGAGACCCAGTACTTC.

The chain links TRBV7-2 to TRBJ1-2; D gene uncertain. V dropped 3 bases and J dropped 4 bases, with 6 bases sitting between them. The CDR3 contains 12 residues. The germline V gene has CDR1 SGHTA and CDR2 FQGNSA. Here the CDR3 DNA reads TGTGCCAGCAGCTTCGAAACCTATGGCTACACCTTC. Protein: CASSFETYGYTF.

The chain carries TRBV10-2 and TRBJ2-3, with 11 nucleotides matching TRBD1. From germline, CDR1 is WSHSY and CDR2 SAAADI. Losses at the gene ends were 1 base for V and 6 bases for J; bases not matched to a gene: 3. The CDR3 length is 15 residues. The CDR3 reads CASSEWDRGSDTQYF. In nucleotides, the CDR3 is TGCGCCAGCAGTGAGTGGGACAGGGGGTCGGATACGCAGTATTTT.

The rearrangement links TRBV27 to TRBJ1-2; 9 bases fit TRBD1. V lost 6 bases to trimming and J lost 9 bases; unmatched junction nucleotides: 8. This CDR3 has 13 residues. Per the germline V gene, CDR1 is MNHEY and CDR2 is SMNVEV (reference sequence). The chain's CDR3 is CASRRDRAESYTF. The CDR3 DNA reads TGTGCCAGCAGGCGGGACAGGGCAGAAAGCTACACCTTC.

The CDR3 sequence: CASNYDREGEQYF. In nucleotides, the CDR3 is TGTGCCAGCAACTATGACAGGGAAGGCGAGCAGTACTTC. This sequence joins TRBV2 and TRBJ2-7, with TRBD1 identical over 7 bases. From germline, CDR1 is SNHLY and CDR2 FYNNEI. The trim removed 7 bases at V and 6 bases at J, leaving 9 bases unmatched. The CDR3 consists of 13 residues.

The V gene is TRBV18, the J gene TRBJ2-6; TRBD1 might be the D (6 bases). Germline V gene lookup returns CDR1 KGHSH and CDR2 LQKENI. The CDR3 contains 16 residues. V lost 3 bases, J lost 0 bases, and 9 bases lay in between. CDR3 amino acids: CASSPGHLSGANVLTF. CDR3 DNA: TGTGCCAGCTCACCGGGACACCTCTCTGGGGCCAACGTCCTGACTTTC.

CDR3 nucleotide sequence: TGTGCCAGCAGCTTTGCCGGACAGGGTCCCCTAGAGACCCAGTACTTC. Its protein is CASSFAGQGPLETQYF. This chain joins TRBV7-6 and TRBJ2-5, with TRBD1 identical over 8 bases. The CDR3 is 16 residues long. V lost 3 bases, J lost 4 bases, and 10 bases stayed unmatched. Germline CDR1 and CDR2: SGHVS and FNYEAQ.

The rearrangement uses TRBV4-1 and TRBJ2-2; 12 positions agree with TRBD2. CDR1 MGHRA and CDR2 YSYEKL come from the germline V gene. CDR3 length: 15 residues. The V segment lost 0 bases and the J segment 8 bases; nucleotides outside the gene matches: 1. CDR3 sequence (DNA): TGCGCCAGCAGCCAAGAAGGGACTAGCGGGGGGGAGCTGTTTTTT. It encodes CASSQEGTSGGELFF.

The chain is built from TRBV5-5 and TRBJ1-1; weak D call: TRBD1 (5 bases). This CDR3 comprises 13 residues. V was trimmed by 4 bases and J by 1 base, leaving 8 bases between them. Germline V lookup: CDR1 SGHKS, CDR2 YYEKEE (reference sequence). The CDR3 loop is CASSPTGNTEAFF. The CDR3 region has the DNA TGTGCCAGCAGCCCAACAGGGAACACTGAAGCTTTCTTT.

The genes are TRBV6-1 and TRBJ2-3; D is tentatively TRBD1 or TRBD2 (5 bases each). The CDR3 totals 15 residues. Trimming stripped 10 bases from V and 1 base from J, with 18 bases between. CDR1 MNHNS and CDR2 SASEGT come from the germline V gene. CDR3 residues: CAISGLGVGTDTQYF. CDR3 DNA: TGTGCCATTTCCGGGTTGGGGGTAGGCACAGATACGCAGTATTTT.

The chain combines TRBV9 with TRBJ2-1, with 7 positions matching TRBD1. This CDR3 region has 14 residues. V dropped 0 bases and J dropped 5; count of bases not matched to a gene: 2. Germline V lookup: CDR1 SGDLS, CDR2 YYNGEE. The DNA for the CDR3 is TGTGCCAGCAGCGTAGGACAGGGTAACAATGAGCAGTTCTTC. This encodes CASSVGQGNNEQFF.

The chain couples TRBV6-5 to TRBJ1-1; D not certain. Trimming pared 10 bases from V and 1 base from J, leaving 13 bases between. Per germline, CDR1 MNHEY and CDR2 SVGAGI. The CDR3 is made up of 13 amino acids. DNA of the CDR3: TGTGCCACCACGTTCTGGGGGAACACTGAAGCTTTCTTT. This translates into CATTFWGNTEAFF.

This chain joins TRBV11-2 and TRBJ2-5; TRBD2 matches 13 bases. J gave up 3 bases and V 5 bases, and 3 bases lay outside the gene matches. Germline CDR1 is SGHAT and CDR2 is FQNNGV. This CDR3 has 15 residues. The CDR3 region is CASSPGTSGEETQYF. The CDR3, as DNA: TGTGCCAGCAGCCCCGGGACTAGCGGGGAAGAGACCCAGTACTTC.

The rearrangement uses TRBV2 and TRBJ2-5; a possible D gene is TRBD2 (5 bases). V lost 3 bases and J 13 bases, leaving 15 bases between the germline ends. Germline loops: CDR1 SNHLY, CDR2 FYNNEI. CDR3 length equals 12 residues. The CDR3 nucleotides read TGTGCCAGCAGTGACCCTAGCCCACCCCCGTACTTC. Amino acid sequence: CASSDPSPPPYF.

V gene TRBV5-6 combines with J gene TRBJ2-3; D gene unclear. The germline CDR1 and CDR2 sequences are SGHDT and YYEEEE. Trimming pared 0 bases from V and 0 bases from J, leaving 2 bases between. CDR3 length: 13 amino acids. This CDR3 reads CASSLGSTDTQYF. In DNA form, the CDR3 reads TGTGCCAGCAGCTTGGGCAGCACAGATACGCAGTATTTT.

The chain couples TRBV6-1 to TRBJ2-1; D may match TRBD1 or TRBD2 (5 bases each). The CDR3 extends over 14 amino acids. V was cut by 7 bases and J by 7 bases, with 17 bases left in between. CDR1 and CDR2 (germline): MNHNS, SASEGT. This CDR3 is CASTTRWGSNEQFF. The CDR3 nucleotides are TGTGCCAGCACCACGAGGTGGGGGTCGAATGAGCAGTTCTTC.

The V gene is TRBV11-2, the J gene TRBJ2-3; D not certain. The germline CDR1 and CDR2 sequences are SGHAT and FQNNGV. The CDR3 runs to 15 residues. V was clipped by 0 bases and J by 4 bases, with 11 bases between them. The chain's CDR3 is CASSLDRAAADTQYF. CDR3 nucleotides: TGTGCCAGCAGCTTAGATCGGGCGGCGGCAGATACGCAGTATTTT. The variable domain in full, with the rest retrieved from reference TRBV11-2 and TRBJ2-3, is EAGVAQSPRYKIIEKRQSVAFWCNPISGHATLYWYQQILGQGPKLLIQFQNNGVVDDSQLPKDRFSAERLKGVDSTLKIQPAKLEDSAVYLCASSLDRAAADTQYFGPGTRLTVL.

The chain uses TRBV2 and TRBJ2-1, with 9 bases lining up with TRBD1. In germline, CDR1 is SNHLY, CDR2 FYNNEI. There are 17 residues in the CDR3. V shed 2 bases, J shed 7 bases, and the junction held 12 bases outside the gene matches. CDR3 sequence (DNA): TGTGCCAGCAGTGAACCAGGTTGGGGGACAGGGCGGAATGAGCAGTTCTTC. This sequence encodes CASSEPGWGTGRNEQFF.

The V gene is TRBV15, the J gene TRBJ1-4; no definite D call. This CDR3 is 15 amino acids long. Per the germline V gene, CDR1 is LNHNV and CDR2 is YYDKDF (reference sequence). The V end lost 4 bases, the J end lost 0 bases, and 9 bases lay between the germline ends. The CDR3 loop is CATSIRSATNEKLFF. In nucleotides, the CDR3 is TGTGCCACCAGCATACGGTCTGCAACTAATGAAAAACTGTTTTTT.

The chain couples TRBV11-2 to TRBJ1-1, with D unresolved. Germline-derived CDR1 and CDR2 are SGHAT and FQNNGV. Between the trimmed V and J ends, which lost 1 base and 3 bases, there was a span of 9 bases. This CDR3 is 14 amino acids long. CDR3 sequence reads: CASSLGGTYTEAFF. Written as DNA, the CDR3 is TGTGCCAGCAGCTTAGGGGGAACTTACACTGAAGCTTTCTTT.

This sequence joins TRBV28 and TRBJ1-4; 11 nucleotides align to TRBD1. The trim removed 5 bases at V and 6 bases at J, leaving 5 bases unmatched. Germline CDR1 is MDHEN and CDR2 is SYDVKM. The CDR3 extends over 15 amino acids. Here the CDR3 DNA reads TGTGCCAGCAGTGGACCGGGACAGGGGGATGAAAAACTGTTTTTT. Translated: CASSGPGQGDEKLFF.

The chain joins TRBV21-1 to TRBJ2-2; the DNA was not used to check the table's D call, TRBD2. TRBV21-1 is flagged as a pseudogene. The CDR3 sequence is 16 residues long. As DNA, the CDR3 is TGTGCCAGCAGCAAACCGGGACTAGTCCCCATCGGGGAGCTGTTTTTT. Amino acids: CASSKPGLVPIGELFF.

DNA for the CDR3: TGTGCCTGGAGTCGGGAAACTAATGAAAAACTGTTTTTT. Its translation: CAWSRETNEKLFF. V is TRBV30 and J is TRBJ1-4; D not resolved. Germline V lookup: CDR1 GTSNPN, CDR2 SVGIG (reference sequence). V lost 2 bases, J lost 1 base, and 5 bases lay in between. This CDR3 spans 13 amino acids. The full variable domain, in which reference TRBV30 and TRBJ1-4 provide the parts outside the CDR3, is SQTIHQWPATLVQPVGSPLSLECTVEGTSNPNLYWYRQAAGRGLQLLFYSVGIGQISSEVPQNLSASRPQDRQFILSSKKLLLSDSGFYLCAWSRETNEKLFFGSGTQLSVL.

The chain links TRBV6-5 to TRBJ2-1; TRBD2 agrees at 8 bases. The CDR3 covers 14 residues. In germline, CDR1 is MNHEY, CDR2 SVGAGI. V trimming: 4 bases; J trimming: 9 bases; junction bases outside the gene matches: 8. CDR3 nucleotide sequence: TGTGCCAGCAGTTTTGGCGGGAGGAGTGCTGAGCAGTTCTTC. This gives the protein CASSFGGRSAEQFF.